The 30 T cell receptor beta chains below all came from one sample that was sequenced in a study of graft-versus-host responses after intestinal transplantation. Graft specimens yielded both intraepithelial and lamina propria lymphocytes. The data were produced by immunoSEQ multiplex PCR, yet TCRdb's version contains in-frame clones alone and is incomplete. Among roughly 9,600 clones listed, approximately 80% were seen once. Sequenced material: ileum tissue, taken 450 to 480 days after intestinal transplantation. These receptors originate from a human patient who received an intestinal transplant, so some T cells may come from the graft donor.

This CDR3 reads CASSEQGGELFF. The DNA for the CDR3 is TGCGCCAGCAGCGAGCAAGGCGGGGAGCTGTTTTTT. This rearrangement joins TRBV5-1 to TRBJ2-2; D is uncertain. V lost 4 bases to trimming and J lost 7 bases, with 8 bases between them. Germline CDR1 SGHRS, CDR2 YFSETQ. CDR3 length equals 12 residues.

The chain links TRBV10-3 to TRBJ2-7; 8 nucleotides align to TRBD2. The CDR3 is 15 residues long. The V gene's germline CDR1 is ENHRY and CDR2 SYGVKD. After removal of 4 bases from V and 2 bases from J, the junction contained 7 bases not matched to a gene. The CDR3 spells CAISGLAGTPYEQYF. DNA of the CDR3: TGTGCCATCAGTGGGTTAGCGGGGACACCCTACGAGCAGTACTTC.

The chain uses TRBV7-9 and TRBJ2-2; 7 bases line up with TRBD2. V was clipped by 3 bases and J by 4 bases; unmatched bases: 5. Germline V gene sequence: CDR1 SEHNR, CDR2 FQNEAQ (reference sequence). The CDR3 extends over 15 amino acids. The CDR3 loop reads CASSLAGDATGELFF. DNA for the CDR3: TGTGCCAGCAGCTTGGCGGGGGATGCCACCGGGGAGCTGTTTTTT.

The rearrangement links TRBV6-5 to TRBJ2-4, with TRBD2 matching over 7 bases. CDR1 MNHEY and CDR2 SVGAGI come from the germline V gene. The CDR3 loop spans 14 amino acids. With 6 bases clipped from V and 5 bases from J, the junction kept 7 bases outside the gene matches. The chain's CDR3 is CASRTSLSQNIQYF. The CDR3 coding sequence is TGTGCCAGCAGGACTAGCCTTAGCCAAAACATTCAGTACTTC.

The chain uses TRBV7-3 and TRBJ1-2, with a tentative D call TRBD1 (5 bases). This CDR3 has 15 amino acids. V lost 1 base and J lost 3, with 12 bases in between. The germline CDR1 and CDR2 sequences are SGHTA and FQGTGA. The CDR3 is CASSLSPGHHYGYTF. CDR3 nucleotide sequence: TGTGCCAGCAGCTTAAGTCCAGGGCATCACTATGGCTACACCTTC.

Only a few counts were recorded for this clone. The rearrangement joins TRBV7-9 to TRBJ1-2; D unresolved. This CDR3 has 15 amino acids. Germline V gene sequence: CDR1 SEHNR, CDR2 FQNEAQ (reference sequence). Deletions cut 7 bases from V and 7 bases from J, with 22 bases between. CDR3 protein: CASTTPAAGRLGYTF. CDR3 in DNA: TGTGCCAGCACCACACCCGCGGCAGGAAGGCTTGGCTACACCTTC.

This clone occurred once. The chain couples TRBV11-3 to TRBJ2-7; D uncertain. The ends were cut back, 0 bases at V and 3 bases at J, with 9 bases in the middle. CDR1 and CDR2 (germline): SGHNT, YENEEA. The CDR3 is 14 residues long. The CDR3 DNA sequence: TGTGCCAGCAGCTTAGATCTCGGCAGCTACGAGCAGTACTTC. Its protein product is CASSLDLGSYEQYF.

The rearrangement joins TRBV5-1 to TRBJ1-1, with TRBD1 matching 8 bases. CDR3 length: 14 amino acids. V shed 4 bases and J 5 bases; nucleotides not matched to a gene: 7. Germline V CDR1 and CDR2: SGHRS, YFSETQ. CDR3 sequence: CASSVTGVGTEAFF. CDR3 in DNA: TGCGCCAGCAGCGTGACAGGGGTCGGGACTGAAGCTTTCTTT.

The J gene is TRBJ1-3, the V gene TRBV4-1; D possibly corresponds to TRBD1 (6 bases). Looked up from germline, CDR1 is MGHRA and CDR2 is YSYEKL. The CDR3 runs 16 residues. Between the trimmed V and J ends, which lost 3 bases and 4 bases, there was a span of 16 bases. CDR3: CASSQNTGNNGNTIYF. The CDR3 DNA is TGCGCCAGCAGCCAGAACACAGGGAACAACGGAAACACCATATATTTT.

V is TRBV5-6 and J is TRBJ2-5, with TRBD1 identical over 11 bases. CDR1 and CDR2 from the germline V gene are SGHDT and YYEEEE. V shed 2 bases and J 7 bases; nucleotides not matched to a gene: 13. This CDR3 spans 17 amino acids. The CDR3 spells CASSFRPGQGAWGTQYF. As DNA, the CDR3 is TGTGCCAGCAGCTTCCGACCTGGACAGGGGGCGTGGGGGACCCAGTACTTC.

The chain joins TRBV2 to TRBJ1-5; 9 positions match TRBD1. J lost 6 bases, V lost 7 bases, and 4 bases had no gene match. CDR3 length equals 13 residues. Germline V gene lookup returns CDR1 SNHLY and CDR2 FYNNEI. CDR3 DNA sequence: TGTGCCAGCAACAGGGGGCCAGGTCAGCCCCAGCATTTT. Translated: CASNRGPGQPQHF.

The V call is TRBV2, the J call TRBJ1-5, with D unclear. Trimming left V 8 bases short and J 4 bases short, with 15 bases between. CDR1 and CDR2 from the germline V gene are SNHLY and FYNNEI. The length of the CDR3 is 14 residues. The CDR3 here is CASFHLPWNQPQHF. The CDR3 nucleotides are TGTGCCAGCTTCCACCTCCCATGGAATCAGCCCCAGCATTTT.

The chain is built from TRBV11-2 and TRBJ2-5; TRBD1 might be the D (5 bases). Germline V gives CDR1 SGHAT, CDR2 FQNNGV. V was shortened by 5 bases and J by 5 bases, with 15 bases between the two germline ends. This CDR3 comprises 14 residues. The CDR3 reads CASSLQAPAETQYF. The CDR3 nucleotides read TGTGCCAGCAGCCTACAGGCGCCGGCGGAGACCCAGTACTTC.

The V and J genes are TRBV6-5 and TRBJ1-2; D is perhaps TRBD1 (6 bases). CDR1 MNHEY and CDR2 SVGAGI come from the germline V gene. The CDR3 contains 15 residues. V lost 0 bases, J lost 7 bases, and 15 bases lay in between. The DNA for the CDR3 is TGTGCCAGCAGTTACTCGAATCGGGGGCGTATTGGCTACACCTTC. This codes for CASSYSNRGRIGYTF.

This chain joins TRBV19 and TRBJ2-2; D call uncertain. CDR1 is LNHDA, CDR2 SQIVND, per germline (reference sequence). The CDR3 extends over 14 amino acids. Trimming pared 6 bases from V and 1 base from J, leaving 9 bases between. The CDR3 spells CASSSGRNTGELFF. The DNA for the CDR3 is TGTGCCAGTAGCTCCGGACGGAACACCGGGGAGCTGTTTTTT. Variable domain in full (rest from reference TRBV19 and TRBJ2-2): DGGITQSPKYLFRKEGQNVTLSCEQNLNHDAMYWYRQDPGQGLRLIYYSQIVNDFQKGDIAEGYSVSREKKESFPLTVTSAQKNPTAFYLCASSSGRNTGELFFGEGSRLTVL.

This clone has more than one count but fewer than ten. V gene TRBV5-1 combines with J gene TRBJ1-6; D is possibly TRBD1 (5 bases). V was cut by 9 bases and J by 2 bases, with 18 bases left in between. The CDR3 contains 16 residues. From germline, CDR1 is SGHRS and CDR2 YFSETQ. The CDR3 DNA is TGCGCCACCCCTTCGGGGGGAGGAACCTATAATTCACCCCTCCACTTT. It is translated as CATPSGGGTYNSPLHF.

J is TRBJ2-6 and V is TRBV7-3; possible D gene TRBD1, 6 bases. Trimming removed 5 bases at V and 0 bases at J, with 14 bases between. CDR1 is SGHTA and CDR2 is FQGTGA in the germline V gene. The CDR3 totals 17 residues. The CDR3 DNA follows: TGTGCCAGCAGCCCCTATGTGGGGGCCTCTGGGGCCAACGTCCTGACTTTC. This sequence encodes CASSPYVGASGANVLTF. The complete variable domain, with remaining parts taken from reference TRBV7-3 and TRBJ2-6, reads GAGVSQTPSNKVTEKGKYVELRCDPISGHTALYWYRQSLGQGPEFLIYFQGTGAADDSGLPNDRFFAVRPEGSVSTLKIQRTERGDSAVYLCASSPYVGASGANVLTFGAGSRLTVL.

This chain links TRBV23-1 with TRBJ2-7, with D possibly being TRBD2 (5 bases). TRBV23-1 is an ORF, with its function uncertain. Trimming took 7 bases from V and 4 from J, leaving 17 bases between them. The CDR3 totals 14 residues. CDR3: CASTETTEGYEQYF. DNA of the CDR3: TGCGCCAGCACCGAGACTACCGAAGGGTACGAGCAGTACTTC.

This clone was detected a few times. The rearrangement links TRBV7-3 to TRBJ1-6, with 8 bases aligning to TRBD1. Germline trimming cut 6 bases from V and 6 bases from J; bases unmatched to any gene: 10. There are 16 residues in the CDR3. Germline assignment: CDR1 SGHTA and CDR2 FQGTGA. The CDR3 protein is CASSSGQVGGNSPLHF. The CDR3 nucleotides read TGTGCCAGCAGTTCGGGACAGGTCGGTGGTAATTCACCCCTCCACTTT. Full variable domain (remainder filled in from reference TRBV7-3 and TRBJ1-6): GAGVSQTPSNKVTEKGKYVELRCDPISGHTALYWYRQSLGQGPEFLIYFQGTGAADDSGLPNDRFFAVRPEGSVSTLKIQRTERGDSAVYLCASSSGQVGGNSPLHFGNGTRLTVT.

Concerning this clone: A junction end diverges from the germline sequence, so it may reflect a read error. V gene TRBV11-2 combines with J gene TRBJ2-1; the D call may be TRBD1 or TRBD2 (6 bases each). The CDR3 extends over 15 amino acids. Germline V gene sequence: CDR1 SGHAT, CDR2 FQNNGV. The DNA for the CDR3 is TGTGCCAGCGGCTTCAGGGGCCTAGGGGGGAATGAGCAGTTCTTC. Protein: CASGFRGLGGNEQFF.

The table lists this clone with a count of one. This CDR3 is CASSIQGEREQYF. The CDR3 DNA reads TGTGCCAGTAGTATCCAGGGAGAACGCGAGCAGTACTTC. This chain links TRBV19 with TRBJ2-7; possibly TRBD1 or TRBD2 for D (5 bases each). The V gene lost 3 bases and the J gene lost 6 bases, with 12 bases spanning the gap. The CDR3 is 13 residues long. Germline V gives CDR1 LNHDA, CDR2 SQIVND (reference sequence).

This chain connects TRBV5-6 to TRBJ1-3, with 7 bases identical to TRBD1. The J segment lost 5 bases and the V segment lost 4 bases, leaving 6 bases of the junction unmatched. Germline V gives CDR1 SGHDT, CDR2 YYEEEE. This CDR3 is 14 amino acids long. CDR3 sequence reads: CASSLDRVRNTIYF. The DNA of the CDR3 is TGTGCCAGCAGCCTTGACAGGGTTCGAAACACCATATATTTT.

The chain is built from TRBV28 and TRBJ1-2; no reliable D call. This CDR3 is 13 amino acids long. Germline CDR1 is MDHEN and CDR2 is SYDVKM. The V end was cut by 7 bases, the J end by 4 bases, with 13 bases between. As DNA, the CDR3 is TGTGCCAGCAAGTGGGAGGGAGGCTATGGCTACACCTTC. This encodes CASKWEGGYGYTF.

The V gene is TRBV7-9, the J gene TRBJ2-3; maybe TRBD2 (6 bases). V lost 0 bases and J 2 bases, leaving 15 bases between the germline ends. The CDR3 is made up of 17 amino acids. Per the germline V gene, CDR1 is SEHNR and CDR2 is FQNEAQ (reference sequence). The CDR3 DNA reads as TGTGCCAGCAGCTTAGCTTGGGGGGAGGCATTCACAGATACGCAGTATTTT. Translation gives CASSLAWGEAFTDTQYF.

This chain uses TRBV23-1 with TRBJ2-3; 8 nucleotides line up with TRBD1. TRBV23-1 is an open reading frame, and its role is uncertain. The length of the CDR3 is 15 residues. Unmatched junction bases numbered 5, after V lost 4 bases and J lost 2 bases. CDR3 coding DNA: TGCGCCAGCAGTCCCCGGGACAGGTACACAGATACGCAGTATTTT. Translation gives CASSPRDRYTDTQYF.

This clone was found a few times. The chain recombines TRBV7-9 with TRBJ1-2, with 8 bases lining up with TRBD1. The germline V gene encodes CDR1 SEHNR and CDR2 FQNEAQ (reference sequence). CDR3 length equals 14 residues. The junction had 2 bases not matched to a gene; V was cut back by 1 base and J by 4 bases. The CDR3 loop is CASSLGQGTYGYTF. The CDR3, as DNA: TGTGCCAGCAGCTTAGGACAGGGGACCTATGGCTACACCTTC.

J is TRBJ2-4 and V is TRBV28, with D perhaps matching TRBD1 (5 bases). This CDR3 is 16 amino acids long. The V gene's germline CDR1 is MDHEN and CDR2 SYDVKM. The V and J ends lost 5 bases and 1 base respectively, with 15 bases between them. DNA of the CDR3: TGTGCCAGCAGTGACCCCAGGGAATCGGCCAAAAACATTCAGTACTTC. As protein: CASSDPRESAKNIQYF.

V gene TRBV19 combines with J gene TRBJ1-1; TRBD1 agrees at 11 bases. The CDR3 is 17 residues long. Germline V gene sequence: CDR1 LNHDA, CDR2 SQIVND (reference sequence). With V trimmed by 4 bases and J by 4 bases, 11 bases remained unmatched. This CDR3 reads CASSTPDRGLRGTEAFF. CDR3 coding DNA: TGTGCCAGTAGTACCCCGGACAGGGGGCTACGGGGCACTGAAGCTTTCTTT.

This clone was found a few times. The chain employs TRBV27 and TRBJ1-2; 10 bases agree with TRBD1. CDR1 MNHEY and CDR2 SMNVEV come from the germline V gene (reference sequence). The CDR3 length is 16 residues. V shed 5 bases, J shed 5 bases, and the junction held 11 bases outside the gene matches. CDR3 region: CASSPEPGQGRYGYTF. For the CDR3, the DNA is TGTGCCAGCAGTCCCGAACCGGGACAGGGGCGGTATGGCTACACCTTC.

The count of this clone is one. The same CDR3 is also encoded by other DNA sequences in this sample. V usage is TRBV9 and J usage is TRBJ2-3; the D gene is possibly TRBD1 (6 bases). CDR1 is SGDLS, CDR2 YYNGEE, per germline. This CDR3 is built from 14 residues. V shed 0 bases and J shed 1 base, with 6 bases lying between them. CDR3 nucleotides: TGTGCCAGCAGCGTAGGGACAGGCACAGATACGCAGTATTTT. This encodes CASSVGTGTDTQYF.